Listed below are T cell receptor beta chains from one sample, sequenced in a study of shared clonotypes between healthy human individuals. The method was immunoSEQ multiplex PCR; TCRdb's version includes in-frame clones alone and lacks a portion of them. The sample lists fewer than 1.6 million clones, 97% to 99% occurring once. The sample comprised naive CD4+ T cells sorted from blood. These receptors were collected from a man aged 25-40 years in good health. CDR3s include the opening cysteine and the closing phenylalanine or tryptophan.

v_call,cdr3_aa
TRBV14,CASSQVRGNEQFF
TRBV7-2,CASSLFQGFDQPQHF
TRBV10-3,CAIGGGAKNIQYF
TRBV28,CASSKPARGNQPQHF
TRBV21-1,CASSKGSGRGSTDTQYF
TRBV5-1,CASSLLVGTPSSGANVLTF
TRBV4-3,CASSQDNSGRISYEQYF
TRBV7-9,CASSVLGGANVLTF
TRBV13,CASSLGLAGAGDTQYF
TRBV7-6,CASSPRTGTEAFF
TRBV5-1,CASSPLASARETQYF
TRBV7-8,CASSLAGLGGYTF
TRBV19,CASTNFGGQASYNEQFF
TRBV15,CATREDLSSTDTQYF
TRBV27,CASSLFPRQAGTQYF
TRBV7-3,CASSLSYHNEQFF
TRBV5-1,CASSLGARSDTQYF
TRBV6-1,CASSEIAGVSREQYF
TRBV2,CASKVEETQYF
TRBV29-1,CSVKGTGGSRETQYF
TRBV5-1,CASSLDRPMNTEAFF
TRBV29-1,CSVAGRFVYEQYF
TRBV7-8,CASSLKGTPYEQYF
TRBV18,CASSRGLAGDYEQYF